The entry below gives a single T cell receptor beta chain sequence along with its context. The data originate from a study of blood T cell repertoires in COVID-19. Overall study: Material from acute and convalescent COVID-19 was sourced from the United States, Italy and Spain. PBMCs, B-cell-depleted T cells, or T cells were the source of the cDNA or gDNA that made up the material.

Original analysis: Nucleated cell number was recorded as an estimate derived from reference gene primer amplification. Here immunoSEQ multiplex PCR was the method, and the copy in TCRdb shows in-frame clones only, minus some. The V and J calls and clone size were taken over from that table, and D and trimming were inferred from the DNA. The sample shows 350,000 to 450,000 clones, 75% to 90% of them seen only once. The TCR sequence derives from a woman between 18 and 29 years old with acute or convalescent COVID-19. Sequenced: peripheral blood.

The chain's CDR3 is CASSRGRTGRDTEAFF. Here the CDR3 DNA reads TGTGCCAGTAGTAGAGGGAGGACAGGCAGGGACACTGAAGCTTTCTTT. The gene calls are TRBV19 and TRBJ1-1, with 7 positions matching TRBD1. The junction had 11 bases not matched to a gene; V was cut back by 4 bases and J by 3 bases. Germline assignment: CDR1 LNHDA and CDR2 SQIVND (reference sequence). The CDR3 sequence is 16 residues long.